Listed here is a single T cell receptor beta chain. Its matching antigen is unknown. V gave up 1 base and J gave up 4 bases, with 14 bases separating them. Germline V gives CDR1 SGHVS, CDR2 FNYEAQ. The CDR3 contains 16 residues. Sequenced material consisted of expressed TCRB transcripts (all of the isolated RNA was reverse transcribed). The study sequenced naive, central memory and regulatory T cell samples to an average of about 4 million reads. Sequencing used immunoSEQ multiplex PCR; TCRdb keeps in-frame clones, though not all of them. The sample has roughly 310,000 clones; approximately 10% are singletons. The data belong to a study of beta chain features in type 1 diabetes. Study-wide points: All four CD4+ subsets from Type 1 diabetes patients carried moderately but significantly shorter TCRB CDR3s.

Donors contributed one heparinised blood draw apiece, averaging approximately 0.12 L. The chain has TRBV7-6 and TRBJ2-1; D may be TRBD2 (5 bases). This TCR was sampled from a woman aged 25 to 39 in good health. The sequenced sample was naive CD4+ T cells from blood. CDR3 nucleotides: TGTGCCAGCAGCTTAGGACTTCTCGGGGAGTACAATGAGCAGTTCTTC. Protein: CASSLGLLGEYNEQFF.